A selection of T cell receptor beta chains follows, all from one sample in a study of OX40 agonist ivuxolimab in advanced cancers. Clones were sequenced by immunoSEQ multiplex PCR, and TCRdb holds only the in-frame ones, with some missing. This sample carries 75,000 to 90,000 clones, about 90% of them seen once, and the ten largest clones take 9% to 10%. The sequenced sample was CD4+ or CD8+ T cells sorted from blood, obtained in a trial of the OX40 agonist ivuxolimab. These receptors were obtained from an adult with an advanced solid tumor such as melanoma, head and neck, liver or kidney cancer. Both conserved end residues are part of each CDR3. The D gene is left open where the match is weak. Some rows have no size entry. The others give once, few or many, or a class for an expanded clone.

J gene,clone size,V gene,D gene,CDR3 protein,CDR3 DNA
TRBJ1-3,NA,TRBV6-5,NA,CASSYEGYSGNTIYF,TGTGCCAGCAGTTACGAAGGATACTCTGGAAACACCATATATTTT
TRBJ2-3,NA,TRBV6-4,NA,CASSDFGRVTDTQYF,TGTGCCAGCAGTGATTTCGGCAGGGTGACAGATACGCAGTATTTT
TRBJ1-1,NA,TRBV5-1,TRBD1,CASSPQGALGTEAFF,TGCGCCAGCAGCCCACAGGGGGCGCTTGGCACTGAAGCTTTCTTT
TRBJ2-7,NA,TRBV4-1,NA,CASSQDWWAGSTYEQYF,TGCGCCAGCAGCCAAGATTGGTGGGCGGGGTCAACCTACGAGCAGTACTTC
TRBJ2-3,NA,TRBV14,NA,CASRPPDTDTQYF,TGTGCCAGCAGGCCCCCTGACACAGATACGCAGTATTTT
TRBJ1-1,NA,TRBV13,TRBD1,CATRDSMNTEAFF,TGTGCCACCCGGGACAGCATGAACACTGAAGCTTTCTTT
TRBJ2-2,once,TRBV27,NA,CASRIGGGGGELFF,TGTGCCAGCAGGATAGGGGGGGGAGGCGGGGAGCTGTTTTTT
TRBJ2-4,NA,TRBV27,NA,CASSDRPGTKNIQYF,TGTGCCAGCAGCGACAGACCCGGAACCAAAAACATTCAGTACTTC
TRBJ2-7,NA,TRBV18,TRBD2,CASSPKGLAFEQYF,TGTGCCAGCTCACCGAAGGGACTAGCTTTCGAGCAGTACTTC
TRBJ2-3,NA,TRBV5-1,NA,CASTVLAHTTDTQYF,TGCGCCAGCACTGTCCTAGCGCATACCACAGATACGCAGTATTTT
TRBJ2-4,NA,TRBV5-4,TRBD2,CASSLSLAGMGQNIQYF,TGTGCCAGCAGCTTGTCTCTAGCGGGAATGGGACAAAACATTCAGTACTTC
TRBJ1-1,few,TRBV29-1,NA,CSTLPLRGSNTEAFF,TGCAGCACTCTACCCCTCCGGGGATCGAACACTGAAGCTTTCTTT
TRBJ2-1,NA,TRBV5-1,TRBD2,CASSLGIAGGGEQFF,TGCGCCAGCAGCTTGGGGATAGCGGGAGGAGGTGAGCAGTTCTTC
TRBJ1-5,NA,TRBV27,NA,CASSNTRNSNQPQHF,TGTGCCAGCAGCAATACCCGGAATAGCAATCAGCCCCAGCATTTT
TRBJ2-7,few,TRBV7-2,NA,CASSPQTGTAGEQYF,TGTGCCAGCAGCCCGCAGACCGGGACAGCGGGCGAGCAGTACTTC
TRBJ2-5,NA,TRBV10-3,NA,CAISDFRGYQETQYF,TGTGCCATCAGTGATTTCCGGGGCTACCAAGAGACCCAGTACTTC
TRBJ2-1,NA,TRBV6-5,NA,CASSYSQYNEQFF,TGTGCCAGCAGTTACTCCCAGTACAATGAGCAGTTCTTC
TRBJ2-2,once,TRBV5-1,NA,CASSPEWVKDGELFF,TGCGCCAGCAGCCCGGAATGGGTCAAGGACGGGGAGCTGTTTTTT
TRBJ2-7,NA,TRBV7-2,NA,CASSLSRASYEQYF,TGTGCCAGCAGCTTATCTAGGGCCTCCTACGAGCAGTACTTC
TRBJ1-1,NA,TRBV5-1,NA,CASSLQGLYSDEAFF,TGCGCCAGCAGCTTACAGGGTCTCTATTCGGATGAAGCTTTCTTT
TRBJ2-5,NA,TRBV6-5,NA,CASSYSWGYQETQYF,TGTGCCAGCAGTTACTCCTGGGGGTACCAAGAGACCCAGTACTTC
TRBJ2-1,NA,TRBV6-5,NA,CASSRGGSSYNEQFF,TGTGCCAGCAGTAGGGGGGGGAGCTCCTACAATGAGCAGTTCTTC
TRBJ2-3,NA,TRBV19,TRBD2,CASSVLAGGADTQYF,TGTGCCAGTAGTGTACTAGCGGGGGGTGCAGATACGCAGTATTTT
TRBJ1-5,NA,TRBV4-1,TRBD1,CASSQSRLSGGRVNQPQHF,TGCGCCAGCAGCCAAAGTCGCCTATCAGGGGGAAGGGTCAATCAGCCCCAGCATTTT
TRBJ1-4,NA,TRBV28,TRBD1,CASLDRVNEKLFF,TGTGCCAGCCTAGACAGGGTTAATGAAAAACTGTTTTTT